These T cell receptor beta chains were read from a single sample in a study of blood T cell repertoires in COVID-19. Some clones are missing from TCRdb's copy, which holds only in-frame ones; the method was immunoSEQ multiplex PCR. The data hold around 300,000 clones, with around 85% observed a single time. Sequenced: peripheral blood. The receptors derive from a human donor in a cohort sampled during active COVID-19. Each CDR3 is given with its conserved first and last residue. D genes are given only for firm matches. Size is omitted from some rows. Given values are once, few, many or a class for expanded clones.

V gene	J gene	clone size	D gene	CDR3 protein	CDR3 DNA
TRBV29-1	TRBJ2-3	NA	NA	CSALDPWGADTQYF	TGCAGCGCCTTGGACCCCTGGGGGGCAGATACGCAGTATTTT
TRBV10-1	TRBJ1-1	NA	NA	CASSEEGNGGTEAFF	TGCGCCAGCAGTGAGGAGGGTAACGGCGGCACTGAAGCTTTCTTT
TRBV7-9	TRBJ1-1	NA	TRBD1	CASSLKGAYTEAFF	TGTGCCAGCAGCTTAAAGGGGGCGTACACTGAAGCTTTCTTT
TRBV21-1	TRBJ1-5	NA	NA	CASSPTNRGCNQPQHF	TGTGCCAGCAGCCCGACTAACCGGGGGTGCAATCAGCCCCAGCATTTT
TRBV18	TRBJ2-2	few	NA	CASSPWGTPNTGELFF	TGTGCCAGCTCACCATGGGGGACACCGAACACCGGGGAGCTGTTTTTT
TRBV23-1	TRBJ2-4	NA	TRBD1	CASRKSDRAGIQYF	TGCGCCAGCCGAAAATCGGACAGGGCGGGCATTCAGTACTTC
TRBV7-2	TRBJ1-1	once	NA	CASSWGGGTEAFF	TGTGCCAGCAGCTGGGGGGGCGGCACTGAAGCTTTCTTT
TRBV27	TRBJ1-6	few	NA	CASSLLPVDSPLHF	TGTGCCAGCAGTTTACTCCCCGTCGATTCACCCCTCCACTTT
TRBV14	TRBJ1-2	NA	TRBD1	CASSQGDRGRGYTF	TGTGCCAGCAGCCAAGGTGACAGGGGGCGAGGCTACACCTTC
TRBV30	TRBJ1-1	NA	NA	CAWSKDSLNTEAFF	TGTGCCTGGAGTAAGGACAGTCTGAACACTGAAGCTTTCTTT
TRBV2	TRBJ2-3	NA	NA	CASILGQFDTQYF	TGTGCCAGCATTTTAGGACAGTTCGATACGCAGTATTTT
TRBV6-5	TRBJ2-1	NA	NA	CASSYSHRTNEQFF	TGTGCCAGCAGTTACTCCCATCGAACAAATGAGCAGTTCTTC
TRBV6-5	TRBJ2-7	once	TRBD1	CASSYPGTGEQYF	TGTGCCAGCAGTTACCCCGGGACAGGCGAGCAGTACTTC
TRBV10-1	TRBJ2-5	NA	TRBD2	CASSDPHSGGETQYF	TGCGCCAGCAGCGACCCTCATAGCGGGGGGGAGACCCAGTACTTC
TRBV30	TRBJ1-1	NA	NA	CAWSDRSEAFF	TGTGCCTGGAGTGATAGAAGTGAAGCTTTCTTT
TRBV18	TRBJ2-7	NA	TRBD1	CASSPKSRRDRSYEQYF	TGTGCCAGCTCACCCAAATCTAGACGGGACAGGAGCTACGAGCAGTACTTC
TRBV14	TRBJ2-7	NA	TRBD1	CASSQELGGAYEQYF	TGTGCCAGCAGCCAAGAATTAGGGGGCGCCTACGAGCAGTACTTC
TRBV4-1	TRBJ2-7	NA	NA	CASSFGTWGSYEQYF	TGCGCCAGCAGCTTCGGGACTTGGGGGTCCTACGAGCAGTACTTC
TRBV5-1	TRBJ2-6	once	TRBD2	CASSPRGSTGANVLTF	TGCGCCAGCAGCCCCCGCGGGAGCACTGGGGCCAACGTCCTGACTTTC
TRBV3-1/TRBV3-2	TRBJ2-1	NA	NA	CASSQAGGVSQFF	TGTGCCAGCAGCCAAGCGGGCGGGGTCTCGCAGTTCTTC
TRBV10-1	TRBJ2-3	NA	TRBD1	CASSGQGKTDTQYF	TGCGCCAGCAGTGGACAGGGGAAAACAGATACGCAGTATTTT
TRBV19	TRBJ1-2	NA	TRBD1	CASSGTGDRGYTF	TGTGCCAGCAGTGGAACAGGGGACCGGGGCTACACCTTC
TRBV10-3	TRBJ2-7	NA	NA	CAISESTRVLYEQYF	TGTGCCATCAGTGAGTCTACCAGGGTATTGTACGAGCAGTACTTC
TRBV3-1/TRBV3-2	TRBJ2-2	once	TRBD2	CASSPGTSIAGELFF	TGTGCCAGCAGCCCCGGGACTAGTATCGCCGGGGAGCTGTTTTTT
TRBV12-3/TRBV12-4	TRBJ1-1	NA	NA	CASSWNRNTEAFF	TGTGCCAGCAGTTGGAACAGGAACACTGAAGCTTTCTTT
TRBV12-5	TRBJ2-2	NA	NA	CASGTGTGELFF	TGTGCTAGTGGAACCGGCACCGGGGAGCTGTTTTTT
TRBV28	TRBJ1-1	few	NA	CASSFATANTEAFF	TGTGCCAGCAGTTTCGCGACAGCGAACACTGAAGCTTTCTTT
TRBV6-2/TRBV6-3	TRBJ1-1	NA	NA	CASSYSSLLTDTEAFF	TGTGCCAGCAGTTACTCGAGTCTGCTTACGGACACTGAAGCTTTCTTT
TRBV6-5	TRBJ1-4	few	NA	CASSYSLEGEKLFF	TGTGCCAGCAGTTACTCATTGGAGGGGGAAAAACTGTTTTTT
TRBV10-3	TRBJ1-1	NA	NA	CAIRGDIQGRFEAFF	TGTGCCATCAGAGGGGACATCCAAGGGCGGTTTGAAGCTTTCTTT
TRBV13	TRBJ1-2	NA	TRBD1	CASSPGQGAIGYTF	TGTGCCAGCAGCCCCGGACAGGGGGCGATTGGCTACACCTTC
TRBV11-1	TRBJ1-1	NA	NA	CASSPRANTEAFF	TGTGCCAGCAGCCCGAGGGCGAACACTGAAGCTTTCTTT
TRBV27	TRBJ2-7	NA	TRBD1	CASSPQDRGRPYEQYF	TGTGCCAGCAGTCCTCAGGACAGGGGGCGACCCTACGAGCAGTACTTC
TRBV10-3	TRBJ2-7	NA	TRBD2	CAISESRLAGPYEQYF	TGTGCCATCAGTGAGTCGAGACTAGCAGGCCCCTACGAGCAGTACTTC
TRBV27	TRBJ2-7	NA	TRBD1	CASSLAGTGRYEQYF	TGTGCCAGCAGTTTAGCAGGGACAGGGAGGTACGAGCAGTACTTC
TRBV6-5	TRBJ1-5	NA	NA	CASTEEGGAIQPQHF	TGTGCCAGCACAGAGGAGGGGGGGGCTATTCAGCCCCAGCATTTT
TRBV5-8	TRBJ2-1	NA	TRBD2	CASSFPIRGGFEGEQFF	TGTGCCAGCAGCTTTCCAATCCGGGGGGGGTTCGAAGGTGAGCAGTTCTTC
TRBV30	TRBJ1-5	NA	NA	CAWSPRGSNQPQHF	TGTGCCTGGAGTCCCAGGGGTAGCAATCAGCCCCAGCATTTT
TRBV6-1	TRBJ2-1	NA	NA	CASSEAGQFEQFF	TGTGCCAGCAGTGAAGCAGGACAGTTCGAGCAGTTCTTC
TRBV3-1/TRBV3-2	TRBJ1-3	NA	NA	CASSQRGSGNTIYF	TGTGCCAGCAGCCAAAGAGGCTCTGGAAACACCATATATTTT
TRBV9	TRBJ2-7	NA	NA	CASSVGDSGYEQYF	TGTGCCAGCAGCGTAGGGGACTCGGGCTACGAGCAGTACTTC
TRBV2	TRBJ1-6	many	TRBD1	CASSEDGTGNSPLHF	TGTGCCAGCAGTGAAGATGGGACAGGGAATTCACCCCTCCACTTT
TRBV27	TRBJ1-1	NA	NA	CASGYRLNTEAFF	TGTGCCAGCGGTTACAGGTTGAACACTGAAGCTTTCTTT
TRBV7-9	TRBJ1-2	NA	NA	CASSLALGGPGYGYTF	TGTGCCAGCAGCTTAGCCTTGGGTGGGCCTGGCTATGGCTACACCTTC
TRBV30	TRBJ2-2	NA	TRBD1	CAWRRTGGEGSGELFF	TGTGCCTGGAGAAGAACAGGGGGCGAAGGATCCGGGGAGCTGTTTTTT
TRBV30	TRBJ2-1	once	TRBD2	CAWSVLAGGYNEQFF	TGTGCCTGGAGTGTACTAGCGGGGGGATACAATGAGCAGTTCTTC
TRBV5-1	TRBJ2-2	once	TRBD2	CASGRDFPNTGELFF	TGCGCCAGCGGGAGGGACTTCCCGAACACCGGGGAGCTGTTTTTT
TRBV5-3	TRBJ2-2	NA	TRBD1	CARSLAISTGIEHNTGELFF	TGTGCCAGAAGCTTGGCCATTTCGACAGGGATCGAACACAACACCGGGGAGCTGTTTTTT
TRBV9	TRBJ2-1	few	NA	CASSVGGDLSSGEQFF	TGTGCCAGCAGCGTAGGAGGCGACCTTTCCAGTGGTGAGCAGTTCTTC
TRBV9	TRBJ1-1	NA	TRBD1	CASSARDSKPHTEAFF	TGTGCCAGCAGCGCCCGGGACAGTAAGCCCCACACTGAAGCTTTCTTT
TRBV29-1	TRBJ2-7	NA	NA	CSVEDPLTGNPYEQYF	TGCAGCGTTGAAGATCCTTTAACAGGGAACCCCTACGAGCAGTACTTC
TRBV5-1	TRBJ2-1	NA	TRBD1	CASSRGTGVGNEQFF	TGCGCCAGCAGCCGTGGGACAGGGGTCGGCAATGAGCAGTTCTTC